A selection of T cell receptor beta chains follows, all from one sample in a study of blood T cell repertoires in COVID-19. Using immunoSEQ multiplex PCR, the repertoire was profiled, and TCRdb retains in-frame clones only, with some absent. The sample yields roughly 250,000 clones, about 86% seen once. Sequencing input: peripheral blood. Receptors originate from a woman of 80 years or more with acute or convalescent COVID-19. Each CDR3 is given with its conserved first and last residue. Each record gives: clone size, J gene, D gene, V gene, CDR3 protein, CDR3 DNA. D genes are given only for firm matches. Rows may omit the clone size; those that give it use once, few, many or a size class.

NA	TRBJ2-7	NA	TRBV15	CATSSSGTSREGQYF	TGTGCCACCAGCAGCTCCGGGACATCCCGTGAGGGGCAGTACTTC
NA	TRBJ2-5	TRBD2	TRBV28	CASSPAGEVKTQYF	TGTGCCAGCAGTCCCGCGGGGGAGGTAAAGACCCAGTACTTC
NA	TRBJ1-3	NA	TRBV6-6	CATNTGLRGNTIYF	TGTGCCACCAACACAGGGCTGAGGGGAAACACCATATATTTT
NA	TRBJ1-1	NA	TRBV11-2	CASSFSPSVTEAFF	TGTGCCAGCAGTTTTAGCCCCTCGGTGACTGAAGCTTTCTTT
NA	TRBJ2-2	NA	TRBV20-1	CSASAPTGELFF	TGCAGTGCTAGTGCCCCGACCGGGGAGCTGTTTTTT
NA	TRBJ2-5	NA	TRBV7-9	CASSPQGTYETQYF	TGTGCCAGCAGCCCCCAGGGGACCTACGAGACCCAGTACTTC
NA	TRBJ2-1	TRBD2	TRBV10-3	CAISAGGGPHEQFF	TGTGCCATCAGTGCCGGCGGGGGGCCCCATGAGCAGTTCTTC
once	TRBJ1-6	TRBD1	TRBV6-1	CASSEAGGAGGYNSPLHF	TGTGCCAGCAGTGAAGCGGGTGGGGCAGGGGGATATAATTCACCCCTCCACTTT
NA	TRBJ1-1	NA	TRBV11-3	CASSLRGTAEAFF	TGTGCCAGCAGCTTGCGGGGTACAGCTGAAGCTTTCTTT
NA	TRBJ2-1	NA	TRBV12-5	CASGLSLQRDSWGDNEQFF	TGTGCTAGTGGTTTGTCTCTTCAAAGGGACAGTTGGGGGGACAATGAGCAGTTCTTC
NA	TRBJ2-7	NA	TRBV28	CASSTAGREQYF	TGTGCCAGCAGTACGGCGGGGCGGGAGCAGTACTTC
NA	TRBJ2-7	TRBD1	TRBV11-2	CASSSGTGVAYEQYF	TGTGCCAGCAGCTCCGGGACAGGGGTTGCCTACGAGCAGTACTTC
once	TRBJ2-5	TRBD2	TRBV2	CASSELRGVSRETQYF	TGTGCCAGCAGTGAGCTGCGGGGGGTCAGCAGGGAGACCCAGTACTTC
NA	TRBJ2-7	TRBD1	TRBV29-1	CSVEKTGSAYEQYF	TGCAGCGTTGAGAAGACAGGGTCCGCCTACGAGCAGTACTTC
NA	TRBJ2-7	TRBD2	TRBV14	CASSRASGSVGYEQYF	TGTGCCAGCAGCCGGGCTAGCGGGTCCGTCGGATACGAGCAGTACTTC
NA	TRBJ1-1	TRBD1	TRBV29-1	CSVGTGGQVVNTEAFF	TGCAGCGTTGGTACAGGGGGCCAGGTCGTGAACACTGAAGCTTTCTTT
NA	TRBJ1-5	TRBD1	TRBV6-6	CASSPQGAGQPQHF	TGTGCCAGCAGTCCACAGGGGGCAGGGCAGCCCCAGCATTTT
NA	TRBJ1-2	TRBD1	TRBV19	CASSKNRGEANYGYTF	TGTGCCAGTAGTAAAAACAGGGGAGAGGCCAACTATGGCTACACCTTC
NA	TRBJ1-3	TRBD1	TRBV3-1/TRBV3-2	CASSLLGTAISGNTIYF	TGTGCCAGCAGCCTGCTGGGGACAGCCATCTCTGGAAACACCATATATTTT
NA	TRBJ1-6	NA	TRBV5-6	CASSPGGLSIYNSPLHF	TGTGCCAGCAGCCCGGGGGGTCTCTCCATCTATAATTCACCCCTCCACTTT
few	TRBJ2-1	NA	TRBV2	CASSELYNEQFF	TGTGCCAGCAGTGAACTCTACAATGAGCAGTTCTTC
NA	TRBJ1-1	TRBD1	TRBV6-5	CASSSPTGTAFF	TGTGCCAGCAGTTCTCCGACAGGGACGGCTTTCTTT
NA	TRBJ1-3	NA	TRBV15	CATSRDLPVGNTIYF	TGTGCCACCAGCAGAGATTTGCCAGTTGGAAACACCATATATTTT
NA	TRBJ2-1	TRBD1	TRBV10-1	CASSDTGGGEQFF	TGCGCCAGCAGTGACACAGGGGGTGGTGAGCAGTTCTTC
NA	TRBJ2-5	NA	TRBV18	CASSQVTKETQYF	TGTGCCAGCTCACAAGTCACAAAAGAGACCCAGTACTTC
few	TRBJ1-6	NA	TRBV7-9	CASSMPGFNSPLHF	TGTGCCAGCAGCATGCCGGGGTTCAATTCACCCCTCCACTTT
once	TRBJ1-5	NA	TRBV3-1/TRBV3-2	CASSHGGNQPQHF	TGTGCCAGCAGCCACGGAGGTAATCAGCCCCAGCATTTT
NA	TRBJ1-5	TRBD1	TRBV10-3	CAISETGVGSNQPQHF	TGTGCCATCAGCGAGACAGGGGTTGGCAGCAATCAGCCCCAGCATTTT
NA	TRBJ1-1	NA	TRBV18	CASSLQEMNTEAFF	TGTGCCAGCTCACTCCAGGAAATGAACACTGAAGCTTTCTTT
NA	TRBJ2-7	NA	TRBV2	CASSESTIHEQYF	TGTGCCAGCAGTGAAAGTACAATCCACGAGCAGTACTTC
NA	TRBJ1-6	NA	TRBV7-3	CASSLAGYNSPLHF	TGTGCCAGCTCCCTGGCGGGGTATAATTCACCCCTCCACTTT
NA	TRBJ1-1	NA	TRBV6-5	CASSYDRGDTEAFF	TGTGCCAGCAGTTACGATCGGGGAGACACTGAAGCTTTCTTT
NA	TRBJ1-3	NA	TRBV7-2	CASSASNLPGNTIYF	TGTGCCAGCAGCGCGTCAAATCTTCCTGGAAACACCATATATTTT
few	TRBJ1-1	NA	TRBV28	CASSLVGAVTNTEAFF	TGTGCCAGCAGTTTAGTAGGGGCAGTGACGAACACTGAAGCTTTCTTT
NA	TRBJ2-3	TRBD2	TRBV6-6	CASSPLPGTTYTDTQYF	TGTGCCAGCAGTCCTCTTCCAGGGACTACTTACACAGATACGCAGTATTTT
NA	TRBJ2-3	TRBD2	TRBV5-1	CASSLEASGGTTDTQYF	TGCGCCAGCAGCTTGGAGGCCAGCGGGGGTACCACAGATACGCAGTATTTT
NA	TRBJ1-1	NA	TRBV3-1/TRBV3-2	CASRPDREPNTEAFF	TGTGCCAGCAGACCCGACAGAGAACCGAACACTGAAGCTTTCTTT
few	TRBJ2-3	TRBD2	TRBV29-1	CSVPAVVAGPVDTQYF	TGCAGCGTCCCCGCCGTGGTAGCGGGCCCGGTGGATACGCAGTATTTT
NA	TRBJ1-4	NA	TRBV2	CASCLWGANEKLFF	TGTGCCAGCTGTCTATGGGGGGCTAATGAAAAACTGTTTTTT
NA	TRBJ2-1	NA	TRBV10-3	CAISEENFLNGQFF	TGTGCCATCAGTGAAGAAAATTTCCTCAACGGGCAGTTCTTC
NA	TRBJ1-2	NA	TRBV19	CASSAAGTGGYGYTF	TGTGCCAGTAGTGCGGCCGGGACCGGAGGGTATGGCTACACCTTC
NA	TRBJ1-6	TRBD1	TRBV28	CASSLIIGGQGDNSPLHF	TGTGCCAGCAGTTTAATCATTGGGGGACAGGGGGATAATTCACCCCTCCACTTT
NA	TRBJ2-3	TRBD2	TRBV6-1	CASSGVLGAGGRGTDTQYF	TGTGCCAGCAGTGGGGTATTAGGGGCGGGGGGCCGTGGCACAGATACGCAGTATTTT
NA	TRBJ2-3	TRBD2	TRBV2	CASSEGMGWASGGTDTQYF	TGTGCCAGCAGTGAAGGGATGGGATGGGCTAGCGGGGGCACAGATACGCAGTATTTT
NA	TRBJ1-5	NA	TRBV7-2	CASSSAPGSNQPQHF	TGTGCCAGCAGCTCCGCGCCTGGTAGCAATCAGCCCCAGCATTTT
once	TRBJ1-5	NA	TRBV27	CASSLAFVGWGDQPQHF	TGTGCCAGCAGTTTGGCCTTTGTGGGGTGGGGAGACCAGCCCCAGCATTTT
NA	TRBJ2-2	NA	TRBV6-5	CASSYYRAAGELFF	TGTGCCAGCAGTTACTACAGGGCGGCCGGGGAGCTGTTTTTT
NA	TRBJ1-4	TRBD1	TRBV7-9	CASSLGTGGREKLFF	TGTGCCAGCAGCTTAGGGACAGGGGGGCGAGAAAAACTGTTTTTT